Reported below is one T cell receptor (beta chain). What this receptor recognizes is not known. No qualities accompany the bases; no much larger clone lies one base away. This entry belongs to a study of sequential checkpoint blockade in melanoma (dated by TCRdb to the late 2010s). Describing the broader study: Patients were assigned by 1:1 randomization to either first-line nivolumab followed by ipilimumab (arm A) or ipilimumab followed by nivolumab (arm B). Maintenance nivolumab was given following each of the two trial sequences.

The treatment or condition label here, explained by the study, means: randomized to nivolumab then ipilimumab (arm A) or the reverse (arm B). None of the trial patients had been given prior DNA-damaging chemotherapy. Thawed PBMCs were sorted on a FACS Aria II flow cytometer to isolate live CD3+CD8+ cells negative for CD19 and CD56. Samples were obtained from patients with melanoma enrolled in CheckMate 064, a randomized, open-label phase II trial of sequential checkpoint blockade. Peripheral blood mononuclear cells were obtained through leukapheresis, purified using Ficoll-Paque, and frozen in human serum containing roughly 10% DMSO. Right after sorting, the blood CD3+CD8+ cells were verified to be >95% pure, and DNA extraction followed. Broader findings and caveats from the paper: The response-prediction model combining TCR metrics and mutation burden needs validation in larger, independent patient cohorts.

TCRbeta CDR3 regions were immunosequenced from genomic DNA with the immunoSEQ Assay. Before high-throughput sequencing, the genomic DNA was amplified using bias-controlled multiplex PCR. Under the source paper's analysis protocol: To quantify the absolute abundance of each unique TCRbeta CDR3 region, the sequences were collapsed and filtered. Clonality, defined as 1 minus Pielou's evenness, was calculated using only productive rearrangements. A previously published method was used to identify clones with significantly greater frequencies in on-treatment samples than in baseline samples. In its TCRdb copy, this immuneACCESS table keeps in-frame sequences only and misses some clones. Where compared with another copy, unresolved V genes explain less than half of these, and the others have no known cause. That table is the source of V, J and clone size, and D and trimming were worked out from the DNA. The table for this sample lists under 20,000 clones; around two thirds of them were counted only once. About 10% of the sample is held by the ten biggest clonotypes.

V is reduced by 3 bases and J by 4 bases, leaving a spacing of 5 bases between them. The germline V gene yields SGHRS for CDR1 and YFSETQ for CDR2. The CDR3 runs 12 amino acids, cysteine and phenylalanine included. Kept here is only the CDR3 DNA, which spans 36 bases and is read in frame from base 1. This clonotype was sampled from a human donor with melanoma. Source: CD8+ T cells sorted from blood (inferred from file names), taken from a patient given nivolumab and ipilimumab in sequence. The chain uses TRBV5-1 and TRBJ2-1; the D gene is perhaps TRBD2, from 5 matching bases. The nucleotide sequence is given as TGCGCCAGCAGCTCGGGGTACAATGAGCAGTTCTTC. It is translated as CASSSGYNEQFF.